This entry is about one TCR beta chain. The antigen is unknown. V gave up 3 bases and J gave up 7 bases; unmatched junction bases: 6. There are 14 residues in the CDR3. In TCRdb, the PCR reads were re-called with MiXCR into one record per CDR3 protein. Here the sample spans about 640,000 distinct CDR3 sequences, 20% being singletons. Sorting recovered naive CD8 T cells on a CD8+CD4-CCR7+CD45RA+ profile. The sample belongs to a study of molecular identifiers for immune sequencing clone quantification. Whole-study context: With replicates, the RNA of approximately 22,000 or 94,000 naive CD8 cells was split five ways and four were sequenced.

General observations from the study: In CMV-specific effectors, clones above 20 copies held over 97% of molecules; naive, under 1%. Detecting spiked Jurkat TCR RNA from one cell among approximately 1 million naive cells was reportedly possible.

The sequencing sample was made of naive CD8+ T cells from blood, with Jurkat cell RNA spiked in. Subset: FACS-sorted CD8+CD4-CCR7+CD45RA+ naive T cells. V gene TRBV12-3 or TRBV12-4 combines with J gene TRBJ2-1; 7 bases agree with TRBD2. The TCR comes from a human donor in good health. Some libraries in this study had Jurkat cell RNA spiked in. CDR3 protein: CASSFGGSANEQFF. CDR3 sequence (DNA): TGTGCCAGCAGTTTCGGCGGGAGTGCTAATGAGCAGTTCTTC.